This TCR beta chain was sequenced during a study of Graves' ophthalmopathy and Graves' hyperthyroidism. Findings of the study overall: Sensitivity reached less than 71% and specificity 72% to 80% when the model predicted ophthalmopathy progression. Most thyroid-expanded clonotypes exceeding 0.001 frequency were also found in blood.

Scientists amplified the TCR beta CDR3 regions from RNA transcripts. The authors performed first-round RT-PCR with HTBI primers and then a second-round multiplex PCR. MiXCR, run by TCRdb on the multiplex PCR reads, gives a single entry per CDR3 protein. The sample yields about 400,000 distinct CDR3 sequences, 15% to 20% seen once. A few counts support this clonotype. Antigen specificity is unknown. Clinicians made diagnoses from clinical symptoms, serum thyroxine, TRAb, thyroid ultrasound and orbital computed tomography. Material: peripheral blood. This sequence was found in a woman aged 18-29 years with Graves' ophthalmopathy.

CDR3 bases: TGTGCCAGCAGCTTAGAAACGGGAGGCTCCTACGAGCAGTACTTC. It is translated as CASSLETGGSYEQYF. V is TRBV11-2 and J is TRBJ2-7; 7 nucleotides line up with TRBD2. There are 15 residues in the CDR3. V was clipped by 0 bases and J by 0 bases; unmatched bases: 2. CDR1 and CDR2 (germline): SGHAT, FQNNGV.